These 10 T cell receptor delta chains were sequenced from one sample in a study of gamma-delta chains in newborns, infants, children (dated by TCRdb to about 2019). The reads were generated on an Illumina MiSeq. TCRdb reprocessed the public reads with the caller CATT; rows with the same DNA were merged afterwards. The sample table shows over 2,500 delta-chain clones, and 52% are seen once. The biggest ten clones account for approximately 6.3% of the sample. The specimen was blood. The source of these receptors is a child who received the measles vaccine.

In regard to this clone: This clone may be a read error of a much larger clone one base away. The sample holds other DNA sequences that translate to the same CDR3. The V and J genes are TRAV29/DV5 and TRDJ1, with 7 bases aligning to TRDD3. J was trimmed by 0 bases and V by 1 base; bases with no gene match: 18. Germline CDR1 NSMFDY, CDR2 ISSIKDK. The CDR3 runs 19 residues. The CDR3 nucleotides read TGTGCAGCAAGCCACCTGCGTTCGAGGATACGCCGATACACCGATAAACTCATCTTT. Translating gives CAASHLRSRIRRYTDKLIF.

Comments on this clone: This could be a read error, since a much larger clone is one nucleotide away. This rearrangement joins TRDV2 to TRDJ1; 12 nucleotides line up with TRDD3. CDR3 length: 19 residues. Germline lookup yields CDR1 GEAIGNYY and CDR2 EKD. The CDR3 loop is CARDALLGDTIPYTDKLIF. In DNA, the CDR3 is TGTGCCCGTGACGCATTACTGGGGGATACTATCCCGTACACCGATAAACTCATCTTT.

For this clone: This may stem from a read error, because a much larger clone lies one nucleotide away. The chain uses TRDV2 and TRDJ1; 13 bases are shared with TRDD3. V gave up 3 bases and J gave up 0 bases; unmatched junction bases: 6. The CDR3 totals 17 residues. Germline-derived CDR1 and CDR2 are GEAIGNYY and EKD. Here the CDR3 DNA reads TGTGCCTGTGACGCCTTACTGGGGGATACGTACACCGATAAACTCATCTTT. Translation: CACDALLGDTYTDKLIF.

V is TRDV3 and J is TRDJ1; 9 bases are a match to TRDD3. CDR1 and CDR2 (germline): TVYSNPD, GDNSRS (reference sequence). Losses at the gene ends were 4 bases for V and 0 bases for J; bases not matched to a gene: 12. This CDR3 has 16 residues. The CDR3 nucleotides are TGTGCCTATCGTAAGGGGGGGATACCGTACACCGATAAACTCATCTTT. This codes for CAYRKGGIPYTDKLIF.

In the case of this clone: In the same sample, other DNA sequences code for this CDR3. The V call is TRDV2, the J call TRDJ1, with D unresolved. The V and J ends lost 3 bases and 0 bases respectively, with 16 bases between them. Per the germline V gene, CDR1 is GEAIGNYY and CDR2 is EKD. CDR3 length: 16 residues. The CDR3 bases are TGTGCCTGTGACCCAATTACAGGGCCGTACACCGATAAACTCATCTTT. It encodes CACDPITGPYTDKLIF.

This clone was observed a handful of times. A much larger clone lies one base from this, so it may be a read error. At the DNA level, this CDR3 is encoded by other sequences in the same sample as well. This chain joins TRDV2 and TRDJ3; 8 nucleotides align to TRDD3. The V gene's germline CDR1 is GEAIGNYY and CDR2 EKD. This CDR3 spans 17 amino acids. J lost 0 bases, V lost 0 bases, and 0 bases had no gene match. This CDR3 is CACDTTGGSWDTRQMFF. The CDR3 DNA reads as TGTGCCTGTGACACCACTGGGGGCTCCTGGGACACCCGACAGATGTTTTTC.

For this clone: One base away lies a much larger clone, so this may be a sequencing read error. The chain recombines TRDV2 with TRDJ1, with D possibly being TRDD3 (5 bases). The CDR3 totals 16 residues. Germline CDR1 and CDR2: GEAIGNYY and EKD. V shed 3 bases and J shed 0 bases, with 16 bases lying between them. The CDR3 sequence: CACDGLEASDTDKLIF. In DNA form, the CDR3 reads TGTGCCTGTGACGGACTGGAGGCCAGCGACACCGATAAACTCATCTTT.

This clone is labeled large. V and J are TRDV2 and TRDJ1; TRDD3 matches at 9 bases. The germline V gene encodes CDR1 GEAIGNYY and CDR2 EKD. This CDR3 spans 15 amino acids. The V segment lost 3 bases and the J segment 0 bases; nucleotides outside the gene matches: 4. CDR3 in amino acids: CACDGLGEHTDKLIF. The CDR3 region has the DNA TGTGCCTGTGACGGACTGGGGGAGCACACCGATAAACTCATCTTT.

This chain connects TRDV2 to TRDJ1; D is uncertain. The CDR3 totals 18 residues. The ends were cut back, 3 bases at V and 6 bases at J, with 28 bases in the middle. CDR1 is GEAIGNYY and CDR2 is EKD in the germline V gene. The CDR3 DNA reads as TGTGCCTGTGACCCCATTGGAGGCCCCTCGAGAGCGACCCATAAACTCATCTTT. Amino acids: CACDPIGGPSRATHKLIF.

This clone was observed a few times. CDR3: CACDTAGIRSWDTRQMFF. The CDR3 DNA is TGTGCCTGTGACACCGCGGGGATACGCTCCTGGGACACCCGACAGATGTTTTTC. The chain uses TRDV2 and TRDJ3; 9 bases agree with TRDD3. Germline values: CDR1 GEAIGNYY, CDR2 EKD. J lost 0 bases, V lost 0 bases, and 2 bases had no gene match. CDR3 length: 18 amino acids.